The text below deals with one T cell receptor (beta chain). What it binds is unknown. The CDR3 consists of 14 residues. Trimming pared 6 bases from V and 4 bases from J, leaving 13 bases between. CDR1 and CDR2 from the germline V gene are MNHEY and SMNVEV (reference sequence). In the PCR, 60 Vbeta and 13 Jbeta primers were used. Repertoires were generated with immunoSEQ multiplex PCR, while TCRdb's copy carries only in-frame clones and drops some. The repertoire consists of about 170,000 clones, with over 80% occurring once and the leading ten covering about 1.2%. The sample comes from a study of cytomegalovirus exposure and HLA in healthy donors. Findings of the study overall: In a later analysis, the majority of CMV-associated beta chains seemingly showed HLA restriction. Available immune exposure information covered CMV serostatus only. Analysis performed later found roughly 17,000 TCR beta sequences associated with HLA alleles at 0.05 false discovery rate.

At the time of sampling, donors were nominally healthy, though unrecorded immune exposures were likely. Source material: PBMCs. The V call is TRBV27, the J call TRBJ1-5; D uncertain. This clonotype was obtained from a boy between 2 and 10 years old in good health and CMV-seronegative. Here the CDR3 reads CASSLPGVNQPQHF. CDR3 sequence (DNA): TGTGCCAGCAGCCTACCGGGAGTTAATCAGCCCCAGCATTTT.